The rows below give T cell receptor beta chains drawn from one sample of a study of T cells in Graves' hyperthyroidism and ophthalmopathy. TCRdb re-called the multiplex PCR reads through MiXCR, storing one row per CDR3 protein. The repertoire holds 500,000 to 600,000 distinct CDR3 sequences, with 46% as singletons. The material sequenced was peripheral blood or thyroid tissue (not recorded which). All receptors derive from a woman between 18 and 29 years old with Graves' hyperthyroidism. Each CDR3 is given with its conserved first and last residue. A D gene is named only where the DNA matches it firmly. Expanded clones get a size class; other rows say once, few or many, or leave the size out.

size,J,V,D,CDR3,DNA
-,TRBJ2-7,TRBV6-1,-,CASRSAEDYNYYEQYF,TGTGCCAGCAGATCCGCCGAGGACTACAACTACTACGAGCAGTACTTC
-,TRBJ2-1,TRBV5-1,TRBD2,CASRTSGSYNEQFF,TGCGCCAGCAGAACTAGCGGCTCCTACAATGAGCAGTTCTTC
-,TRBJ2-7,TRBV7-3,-,CASSPDTGEPNEQYF,TGTGCCAGCAGCCCTGACACCGGGGAGCCCAACGAGCAGTACTTC
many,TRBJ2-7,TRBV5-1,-,CASSLDLGYEQYF,TGCGCCAGCAGCTTGGATTTGGGGTACGAGCAGTACTTC
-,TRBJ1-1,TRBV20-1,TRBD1,CSAIETGVGTEAFF,TGCAGTGCTATAGAAACAGGGGTAGGCACTGAAGCTTTCTTT
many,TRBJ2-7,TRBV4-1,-,CASSQGTDSYEQYF,TGCGCCAGCAGCCAAGGGACTGACTCCTACGAGCAGTACTTC
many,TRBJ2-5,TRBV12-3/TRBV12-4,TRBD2,CASTDGLAGQETQYF,TGTGCCAGCACCGACGGACTAGCGGGACAAGAGACCCAGTACTTC
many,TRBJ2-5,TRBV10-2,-,CASSGLYQETQYF,TGCGCCAGCAGCGGCCTGTACCAAGAGACCCAGTACTTC
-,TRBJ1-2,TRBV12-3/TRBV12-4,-,CASSLGVGSYTF,TGTGCCAGCAGTTTGGGGGTTGGTAGCTACACCTTC
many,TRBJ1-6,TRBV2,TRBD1,CASSVGTGGNSPLHF,TGTGCCAGCAGCGTTGGGACAGGGGGGAATTCACCCCTCCACTTT
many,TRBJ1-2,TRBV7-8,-,CASSTTGRYGYTF,TGTGCCAGCAGCACCACAGGGAGGTATGGCTACACCTTC
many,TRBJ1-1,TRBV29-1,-,CSATKDGPNTEAFF,TGCAGCGCTACCAAGGACGGGCCGAACACTGAAGCTTTCTTT
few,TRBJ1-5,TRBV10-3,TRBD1,CAISERGQRSQHF,TGTGCCATCAGTGAGAGGGGACAGCGGTCCCAGCATTTT
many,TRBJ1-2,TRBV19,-,CASSTVDRPNYGYTF,TGTGCCAGTAGTACCGTCGACAGGCCCAACTATGGCTACACCTTC
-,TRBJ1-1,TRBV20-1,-,CSARGVHTEAFF,TGCAGTGCTAGGGGGGTACACACTGAAGCTTTCTTT
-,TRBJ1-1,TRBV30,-,CAWIDREAFF,TGTGCCTGGATCGACAGGGAAGCTTTCTTT
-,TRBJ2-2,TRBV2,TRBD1,CASTKDRGRLFF,TGTGCCAGCACCAAAGACAGGGGAAGGTTGTTTTTT
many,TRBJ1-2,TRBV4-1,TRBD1,CASSQDLDRGLEGYTF,TGCGCCAGCAGCCAAGATTTGGACAGGGGGCTGGAGGGCTACACCTTC
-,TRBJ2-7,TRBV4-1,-,CASSQEPDSTYEQYF,TGCGCCAGCAGCCAAGAGCCCGACAGCACCTACGAGCAGTACTTC
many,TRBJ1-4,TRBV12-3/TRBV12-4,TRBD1,CASSARGRGEKLFF,TGTGCCAGCAGTGCTAGGGGGCGGGGTGAAAAACTGTTTTTT
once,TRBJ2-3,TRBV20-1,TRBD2,CSASDPAGTSGKSTDTQYF,TGCAGTGCTAGCGACCCTGCCGGGACTAGCGGGAAAAGCACAGATACGCAGTATTTT
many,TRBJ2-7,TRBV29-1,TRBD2,CSAWTSRFEQYF,TGCAGCGCCTGGACTAGTCGATTCGAGCAGTACTTC
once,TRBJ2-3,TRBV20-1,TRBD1,CSARALDRVDTQYF,TGCAGTGCTAGAGCCCTAGACAGGGTCGATACGCAGTATTTT
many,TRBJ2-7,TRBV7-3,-,CASSPRDPGEQYF,TGTGCCAGCAGTCCCCGGGACCCGGGGGAGCAGTACTTC
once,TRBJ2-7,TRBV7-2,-,CAWSSGGAREQYF,TGTGCCTGGTCTTCGGGCGGGGCGCGTGAGCAGTACTTC
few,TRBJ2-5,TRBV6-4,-,CASSYDRGNQPQYF,TGTGCCAGCAGTTATGACAGAGGCAATCAGCCCCAGTACTTC
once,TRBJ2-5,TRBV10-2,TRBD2,CASSARLAGGPSTDTQYF,TGCGCCAGCAGTGCCAGACTAGCGGGAGGTCCTAGCACAGATACGCAGTACTTC
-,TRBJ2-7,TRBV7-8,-,CASSLARVPTEEQYF,TGTGCCAGCAGCTTAGCCAGGGTGCCTACCGAGGAGCAGTACTTC
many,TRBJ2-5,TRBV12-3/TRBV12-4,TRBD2,CASSSGLAGGVEETQYF,TGTGCCAGCAGTTCGGGACTAGCGGGAGGAGTCGAAGAGACCCAGTACTTC
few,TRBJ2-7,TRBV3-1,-,CASSQESFHEQYF,TGTGCCAGCAGCCAAGAGTCTTTCCACGAGCAGTACTTC
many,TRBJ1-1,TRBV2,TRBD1,CASTDRGIGYTEAFF,TGTGCCAGCACAGACAGGGGGATTGGGTACACTGAAGCTTTCTTT